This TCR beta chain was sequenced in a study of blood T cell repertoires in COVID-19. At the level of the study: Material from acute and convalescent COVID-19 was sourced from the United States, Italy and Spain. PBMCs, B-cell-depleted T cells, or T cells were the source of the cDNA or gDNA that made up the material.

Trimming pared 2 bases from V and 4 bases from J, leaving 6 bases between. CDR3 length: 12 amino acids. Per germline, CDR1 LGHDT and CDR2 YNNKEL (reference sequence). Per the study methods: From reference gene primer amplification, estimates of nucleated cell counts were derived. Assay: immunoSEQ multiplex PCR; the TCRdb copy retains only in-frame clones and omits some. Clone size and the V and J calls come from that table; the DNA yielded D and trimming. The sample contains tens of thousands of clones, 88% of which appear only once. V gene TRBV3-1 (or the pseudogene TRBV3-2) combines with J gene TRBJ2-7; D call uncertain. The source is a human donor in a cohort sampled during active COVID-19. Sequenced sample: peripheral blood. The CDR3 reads CASSQSVYEQYF. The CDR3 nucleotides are TGTGCCAGCAGCCAATCAGTTTACGAGCAGTACTTC.